This T cell receptor (beta chain) was recovered during a study of Ad26.COV2.S vaccination and SARS-CoV-2 variants. Study in general: Donor allocation was to the COV1001 Ad26.COV2.S trial arm.

Profiling relied on immunoSEQ multiplex PCR, and the TCRdb table lists in-frame clones only, not all of them. In the table there are about 400,000 clones, 83% of which are singletons. Findings and limits, study-wide: After vaccination, substantial breadth of spike-specific CD8+ and CD4+ responses was reported. Measurement of non-spike TCR breadth gave similar results in vaccine and placebo recipients.

To note about this clone: Antigen: not known.

Treatment meaning: about 20 received Ad26.COV2.S at low or high dose, single or two shots; roughly five received placebo; per-sample allocation not given. The samples were gathered on day 63 after the first injection of vaccine or placebo. The germline V gene has CDR1 DFQATT and CDR2 SNEGSKA (reference sequence). The CDR3 has 13 residues. V was shortened by 3 bases and J by 3 bases, with 9 bases between the two germline ends. The chain couples TRBV20-1 to TRBJ1-5; D may be TRBD1 (5 bases). This clonotype was obtained from a person between 18 and 65 years old who received the Ad26.COV2.S COVID-19 vaccine or a placebo. The sample here was peripheral blood, taken in a trial of Ad26.COV2.S vaccine versus placebo. The CDR3: CSASFGANQPQHF. Here the CDR3 DNA reads TGCAGTGCTAGTTTTGGGGCCAATCAGCCCCAGCATTTT.